The 27 T cell receptor beta chains presented below share a single source sample, sequenced in a study of blood T cell repertoires in COVID-19. Sequencing used immunoSEQ multiplex PCR; TCRdb keeps in-frame clones, though not all of them. The table includes about 400,000 clones, about 89% detected once. Sequencing used PBMCs or T cells enriched from blood (not recorded which). These receptors came from a man in his forties in a cohort exposed to, infected with or recovered from COVID-19 (not recorded which).

J is TRBJ2-5 and V is TRBV18; possibly TRBD1 for D (5 bases). V dropped 2 bases and J dropped 5 bases, with 9 bases sitting between them. This CDR3 comprises 13 residues. Germline V gene lookup returns CDR1 KGHSH and CDR2 LQKENI. This CDR3 is CASSPDSGETQYF. CDR3 nucleotides: TGTGCCAGCTCACCAGACAGTGGGGAGACCCAGTACTTC.

V gene TRBV9 combines with J gene TRBJ2-2, with D perhaps TRBD2 (6 bases). Germline V gives CDR1 SGDLS, CDR2 YYNGEE. The CDR3 covers 15 residues. Trimming left V 2 bases short and J 5 bases short, with 13 bases between. CDR3 sequence (DNA): TGTGCCAGCAGCGTCTCTAGCGAGCGTACCGGGGAGCTGTTTTTT. The encoded protein is CASSVSSERTGELFF.

This sequence joins TRBV18 and TRBJ1-6; D is undetermined. This CDR3 has 15 residues. Germline CDR1 and CDR2: KGHSH and LQKENI. The V end was cut by 2 bases, the J end by 4 bases, with 9 bases between. As DNA, the CDR3 is TGTGCCAGCTCACCATATCCCGGGTATAATTCACCCCTCCACTTT. Translating gives CASSPYPGYNSPLHF.

J is TRBJ2-7 and V is TRBV6-2 or TRBV6-3; weak D call: TRBD2 (5 bases). CDR1 is MNHEY, CDR2 SVGEGT, per germline. V was clipped by 3 bases and J by 0 bases, with 15 bases between them. The CDR3 is 16 amino acids. CDR3 protein: CASSYPRTAISYEQYF. CDR3 coding DNA: TGTGCCAGCAGTTATCCCCGGACTGCTATCTCCTACGAGCAGTACTTC.

CDR3 DNA: TGTGCCAGCAGTGAAGAGTCGTACACTGAAGCTTTCTTT. This encodes CASSEESYTEAFF. The chain is built from TRBV25-1 and TRBJ1-1; no clear D. V lost 2 bases to trimming and J lost 3 bases, with 7 bases between them. Germline lookup yields CDR1 MGHDK and CDR2 SYGVNS. The CDR3 spans 13 residues.

The J gene is TRBJ2-3, the V gene TRBV15; 10 bases match TRBD2. The V gene's germline CDR1 is LNHNV and CDR2 YYDKDF (reference sequence). V was pared by 1 base and J by 6 bases, with 7 bases of the junction left unmatched. The CDR3 contains 16 residues. CDR3 loop: CATSRASGSGRDTQYF. The CDR3 bases are TGTGCCACCAGCAGAGCTAGCGGGAGTGGTAGGGATACGCAGTATTTT.

The rearrangement joins TRBV28 to TRBJ1-6, with 8 bases fitting TRBD1. Germline V gene data show CDR1 as MDHEN and CDR2 as SYDVKM. CDR3 size: 15 residues. Trimming cost V 4 bases and J 6 bases; bases outside gene matches: 5. CDR3 residues: CASSSGQGGNSPLHF. In nucleotides, the CDR3 is TGTGCCAGCAGTTCCGGACAGGGAGGTAATTCACCCCTCCACTTT.

The V call is TRBV18, the J call TRBJ2-2; 7 positions match TRBD1. Germline V gene lookup returns CDR1 KGHSH and CDR2 LQKENI. CDR3 length: 13 residues. J gave up 7 bases and V 6 bases, and 5 bases lay outside the gene matches. CDR3 amino acids: CASSGTDIGELFF. The CDR3 region has the DNA TGTGCCAGCTCCGGGACAGATATCGGGGAGCTGTTTTTT.

The genes are TRBV3-1 (or the pseudogene TRBV3-2) and TRBJ2-7; 7 bases are shared with TRBD2. Germline V gene lookup returns CDR1 LGHDT and CDR2 YNNKEL (reference sequence). V trimming: 0 bases; J trimming: 2 bases; junction bases outside the gene matches: 10. The CDR3 is made up of 17 amino acids. The CDR3 sequence: CASSQDGFRAGAYEQYF. For the CDR3, the DNA is TGTGCCAGCAGCCAAGATGGGTTCAGGGCGGGAGCCTACGAGCAGTACTTC.

V is TRBV2 and J is TRBJ2-7; D is uncertain. The V and J ends lost 3 bases and 7 bases respectively, with 13 bases between them. The germline V gene encodes CDR1 SNHLY and CDR2 FYNNEI. This CDR3 spans 13 amino acids. The CDR3 here is CASSETPLMEQYF. CDR3 in DNA: TGTGCCAGCAGTGAGACACCGTTGATGGAGCAGTACTTC.

CDR3 DNA: TGCAGTGCTACCCCCCGGGATACGCAGTATTTT. Amino acid sequence: CSATPRDTQYF. This chain uses TRBV20-1 with TRBJ2-3, with D unclear. The germline CDR1 and CDR2 sequences are DFQATT and SNEGSKA (reference sequence). V gave up 4 bases and J gave up 6 bases, with 8 bases separating them. The CDR3 runs 11 residues.

To note about this clone: A read error may produce the germline difference seen at one junction end. The rearrangement links TRBV19 to TRBJ2-1; 8 nucleotides agree with TRBD1. CDR1 and CDR2 (germline): LNHDA, SQIVND (reference sequence). This CDR3 region has 17 residues. The CDR3 region is CASRIGQGAVSYNEQFF. In DNA form, the CDR3 reads TGTGCCAGTAGGATAGGACAGGGAGCCGTCTCCTACAATGAGCAGTTCTTC.

The count of this clone is one. This chain links TRBV19 with TRBJ1-3; D remains ambiguous. Trimming took 7 bases from V and 2 from J, leaving 12 bases between them. The CDR3 sequence is 14 residues long. Germline CDR1 and CDR2: LNHDA and SQIVND (reference sequence). As DNA, the CDR3 is TGTGCCAGTATAGAGGGAAGGGCTGGAAACACCATATATTTT. This encodes CASIEGRAGNTIYF.

This chain joins TRBV5-1 and TRBJ2-1; 12 bases agree with TRBD2. CDR3 length: 14 amino acids. V was clipped by 4 bases and J by 7 bases; unmatched bases: 3. Germline lookup yields CDR1 SGHRS and CDR2 YFSETQ. CDR3 in amino acids: CASSASGRANEQFF. In DNA, the CDR3 is TGCGCCAGCAGCGCTAGCGGGAGGGCTAATGAGCAGTTCTTC.

The V and J genes are TRBV11-3 and TRBJ2-3; the match to TRBD2 covers 14 bases. CDR1 and CDR2 (germline): SGHNT, YENEEA. The CDR3 runs to 18 residues. The V and J ends lost 3 bases and 1 base, in that order; junction bases with no gene match: 6. CDR3 DNA: TGTGCCAGCAGCTTTCGCAGGGGACTAGCGGGAGGCACAGATACGCAGTATTTT. This encodes CASSFRRGLAGGTDTQYF.

This clone was detected once. The rearrangement uses TRBV25-1 and TRBJ1-2; TRBD1 aligns across 7 bases. Trimming took 1 base from V and 5 from J; bases not matched to a gene: 7. The CDR3 runs to 15 residues. The germline V gene has CDR1 MGHDK and CDR2 SYGVNS. CDR3 sequence (DNA): TGTGCCAGCAGTGAATCTCCCGCAGGGGGATATGGCTACACCTTC. This codes for CASSESPAGGYGYTF.

The chain carries TRBV6-5 and TRBJ1-6; D is undetermined. CDR1 is MNHEY, CDR2 SVGAGI, per germline. There are 15 residues in the CDR3. V lost 7 bases and J lost 0, with 10 bases in between. Written as DNA, the CDR3 is TGTGCCAGCAAAGAGGGAAGCTCCTATAATTCACCCCTCCACTTT. Translating gives CASKEGSSYNSPLHF.

This chain connects TRBV28 to TRBJ2-1; perhaps TRBD1 as D (5 bases). Trimming removed 2 bases at V and 3 bases at J, with 8 bases between. CDR1 MDHEN and CDR2 SYDVKM come from the germline V gene. The CDR3 is 14 amino acids. Here the CDR3 reads CASSLKQDYNEQFF. The CDR3 DNA reads TGTGCCAGCAGTTTAAAACAGGACTACAATGAGCAGTTCTTC. Combining the CDR3 with reference TRBV28 and TRBJ2-1 gives the whole variable domain DVKVTQSSRYLVKRTGEKVFLECVQDMDHENMFWYRQDPGLGLRLIYFSYDVKMKEKGDIPEGYSVSREKKERFSLILESASTNQTSMYLCASSLKQDYNEQFFGPGTRLTVL.

A few counts support this clone. The V and J genes are TRBV10-2 and TRBJ2-7; 7 bases align to TRBD2. The ends lost 1 base at V and 0 bases at J; junction bases unmatched: 6. The CDR3 is 16 residues long. CDR1 and CDR2 (germline): WSHSY, SAAADI. The CDR3 DNA is TGCGCCAGCAGTGAGTATGTCCGCGGGAGCTCCTACGAGCAGTACTTC. It specifies CASSEYVRGSSYEQYF.

V and J are TRBV3-1 (or the pseudogene TRBV3-2) and TRBJ2-7; 9 nucleotides align to TRBD1. After removal of 3 bases from V and 6 bases from J, the junction contained 15 bases not matched to a gene. This CDR3 is 17 amino acids long. Germline V lookup: CDR1 LGHDT, CDR2 YNNKEL (reference sequence). CDR3 DNA: TGTGCCAGCAGCCAGAGAAAAATGGGACAGGGCTCGGGCGAGCAGTACTTC. This codes for CASSQRKMGQGSGEQYF.

This chain uses TRBV18 with TRBJ1-1; D is possibly TRBD1 (6 bases). V was cut by 4 bases and J by 0 bases, with 12 bases left in between. The CDR3 spans 15 residues. The germline CDR1 and CDR2 sequences are KGHSH and LQKENI. CDR3 nucleotides: TGTGCCAGCTCACAAGGACAGATCATGAACACTGAAGCTTTCTTT. Amino acid sequence: CASSQGQIMNTEAFF.

The CDR3 here is CASSESAGLIYEQYF. CDR3 nucleotides: TGTGCCAGCAGTGAATCGGCAGGGTTAATCTACGAGCAGTACTTC. The chain uses TRBV6-1 and TRBJ2-7, with D possibly matching TRBD1 (5 bases). The CDR3 is 15 residues long. V was clipped by 2 bases and J by 3 bases, with 14 bases between them. Germline-derived CDR1 and CDR2 are MNHNS and SASEGT.

The chain couples TRBV18 to TRBJ2-1; 8 bases match TRBD2. V lost 3 bases, J lost 8 bases, and 6 bases stayed unmatched. Germline V gene sequence: CDR1 KGHSH, CDR2 LQKENI. The CDR3 totals 14 residues. The CDR3 spells CASSPGLVNDEQFF. The DNA of the CDR3 is TGTGCCAGCTCACCGGGACTAGTTAACGATGAGCAGTTCTTC.

The CDR3 DNA reads as TGTGCCAGCAGCCAACCGGGACTAGCGGGAGGCCCTCTCGGTCGCGAGCAGTACTTC. The encoded protein is CASSQPGLAGGPLGREQYF. This chain uses TRBV3-1 (or the pseudogene TRBV3-2) with TRBJ2-7; 15 nucleotides align to TRBD2. V was pared by 2 bases and J by 6 bases, with 14 bases of the junction left unmatched. The length of the CDR3 is 19 residues. Germline CDR1 reads LGHDT; CDR2 reads YNNKEL (reference sequence).

The CDR3 is CASSPRQQGTTMNTEAFF. The DNA of the CDR3 is TGTGCCAGCAGCCCCCGCCAACAGGGAACAACCATGAACACTGAAGCTTTCTTT. The chain is built from TRBV6-2 or TRBV6-3 and TRBJ1-1; D is possibly TRBD1 (6 bases). Germline V gene data show CDR1 as MNHEY and CDR2 as SVGEGT. CDR3 length: 18 residues. V lost 6 bases to trimming and J lost 0 bases, with 23 bases between them.

This clone has only a few counts. This sequence joins TRBV3-1 (or the pseudogene TRBV3-2) and TRBJ1-4, with 7 bases that match TRBD1. Germline CDR1 and CDR2: LGHDT and YNNKEL (reference sequence). Trimming took 3 bases from V and 7 from J; bases not matched to a gene: 11. The CDR3 is 16 residues long. The CDR3 reads CASSQGRGRGIEKLFF. The CDR3 bases are TGTGCCAGCAGCCAGGGAAGGGGGCGCGGGATTGAAAAACTGTTTTTT.

This rearrangement joins TRBV4-1 to TRBJ1-2; 7 nucleotides line up with TRBD1. Germline trimming cut 3 bases from V and 2 bases from J; bases unmatched to any gene: 6. This CDR3 has 15 amino acids. Per germline, CDR1 MGHRA and CDR2 YSYEKL. The DNA of the CDR3 is TGCGCCAGCAGCCAGACGACAGGGAGAAACTATGGCTACACCTTC. Residues: CASSQTTGRNYGYTF.